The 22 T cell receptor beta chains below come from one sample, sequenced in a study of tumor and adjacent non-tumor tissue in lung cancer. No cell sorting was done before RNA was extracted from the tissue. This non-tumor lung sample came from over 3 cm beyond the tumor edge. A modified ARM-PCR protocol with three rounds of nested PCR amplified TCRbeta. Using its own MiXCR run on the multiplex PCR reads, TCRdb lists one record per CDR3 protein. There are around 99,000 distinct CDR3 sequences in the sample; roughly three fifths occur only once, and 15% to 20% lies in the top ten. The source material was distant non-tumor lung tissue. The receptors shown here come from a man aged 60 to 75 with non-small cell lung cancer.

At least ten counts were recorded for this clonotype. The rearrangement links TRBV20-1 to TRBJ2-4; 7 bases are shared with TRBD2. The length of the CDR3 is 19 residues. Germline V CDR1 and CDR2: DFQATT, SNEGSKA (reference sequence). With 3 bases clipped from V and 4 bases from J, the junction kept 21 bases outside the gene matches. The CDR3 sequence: CSARFLGGLGGAGKNIQYF. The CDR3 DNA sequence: TGCAGTGCTAGGTTCCTCGGAGGACTGGGGGGAGCGGGGAAAAACATTCAGTACTTC.

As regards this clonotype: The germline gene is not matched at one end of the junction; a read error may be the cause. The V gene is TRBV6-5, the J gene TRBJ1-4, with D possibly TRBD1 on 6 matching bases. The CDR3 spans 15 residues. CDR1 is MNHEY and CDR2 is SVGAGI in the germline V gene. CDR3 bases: TGTGCCAGCAGTTACGGCGGGACATTTAATGAAAAACTGCTTTTT. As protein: CASSYGGTFNEKLLF.

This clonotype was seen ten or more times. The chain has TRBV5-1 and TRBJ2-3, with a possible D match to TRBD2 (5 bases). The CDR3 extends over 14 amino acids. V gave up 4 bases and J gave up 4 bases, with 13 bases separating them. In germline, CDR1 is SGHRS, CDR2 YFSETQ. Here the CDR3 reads CASSLTRVADTQYF. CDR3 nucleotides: TGCGCCAGCAGCCTTACTAGAGTCGCAGATACGCAGTATTTT.

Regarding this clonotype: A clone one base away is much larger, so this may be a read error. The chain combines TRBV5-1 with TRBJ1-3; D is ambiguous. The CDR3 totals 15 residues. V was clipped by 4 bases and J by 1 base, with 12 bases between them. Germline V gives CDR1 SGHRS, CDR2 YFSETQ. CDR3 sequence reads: CASSGSPTSGNTIYF. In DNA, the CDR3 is TGCGCCAGCAGCGGCTCCCCGACATCTGGAAACACCATATATTTT.

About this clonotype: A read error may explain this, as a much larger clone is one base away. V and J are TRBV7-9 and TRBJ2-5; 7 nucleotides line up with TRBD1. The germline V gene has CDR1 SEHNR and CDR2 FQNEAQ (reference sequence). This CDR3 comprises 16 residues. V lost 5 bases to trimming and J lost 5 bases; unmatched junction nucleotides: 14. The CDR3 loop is CASSGQKDPRGETQYF. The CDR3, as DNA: TGTGCCAGCAGCGGACAAAAGGACCCCAGGGGGGAGACCCAGTACTTC.

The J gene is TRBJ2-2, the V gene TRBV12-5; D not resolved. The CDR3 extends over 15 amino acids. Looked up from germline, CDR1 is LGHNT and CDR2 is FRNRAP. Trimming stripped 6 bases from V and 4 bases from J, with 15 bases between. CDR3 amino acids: CASGSDTLTTGELFF. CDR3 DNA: TGTGCTAGTGGCTCCGACACGCTGACCACCGGGGAGCTGTTTTTT.

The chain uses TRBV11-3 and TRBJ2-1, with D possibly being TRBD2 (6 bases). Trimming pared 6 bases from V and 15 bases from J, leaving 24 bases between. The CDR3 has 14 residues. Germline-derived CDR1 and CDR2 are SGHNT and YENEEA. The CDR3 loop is CASRRTTTSTKPFF. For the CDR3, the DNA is TGTGCCAGCAGACGGACTACTACATCTACTAAGCCGTTCTTC.

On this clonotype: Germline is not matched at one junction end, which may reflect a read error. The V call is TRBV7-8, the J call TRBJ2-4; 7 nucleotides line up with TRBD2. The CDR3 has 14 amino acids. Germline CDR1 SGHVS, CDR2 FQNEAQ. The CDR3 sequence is CASGFGGGDDIQYF. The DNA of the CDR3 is TGTGCCAGCGGCTTTGGCGGGGGTGATGACATTCAGTACTTC.

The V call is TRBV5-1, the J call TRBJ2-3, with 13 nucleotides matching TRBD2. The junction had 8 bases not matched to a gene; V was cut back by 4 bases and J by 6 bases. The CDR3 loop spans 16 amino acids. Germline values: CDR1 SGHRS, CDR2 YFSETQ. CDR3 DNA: TGCGCCAGCAGCCCGACTAGCGGGGGGTCCATCGATACGCAGTATTTT. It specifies CASSPTSGGSIDTQYF.

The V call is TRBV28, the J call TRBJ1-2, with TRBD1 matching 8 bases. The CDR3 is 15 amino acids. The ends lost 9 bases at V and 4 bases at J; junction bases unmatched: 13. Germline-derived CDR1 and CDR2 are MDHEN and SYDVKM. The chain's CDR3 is CARSIDSGGLYGYTF. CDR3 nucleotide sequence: TGTGCCAGAAGTATTGATTCAGGGGGCCTCTATGGCTACACCTTC.

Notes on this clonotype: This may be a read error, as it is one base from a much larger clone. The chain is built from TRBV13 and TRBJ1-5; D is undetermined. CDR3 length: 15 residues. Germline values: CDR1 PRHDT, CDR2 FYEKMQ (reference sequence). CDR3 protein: CASSFGLTSIQPQHF. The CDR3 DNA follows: TGTGCCAGCAGCTTTGGTTTGACTAGCATTCAGCCCCAGCATTTT.

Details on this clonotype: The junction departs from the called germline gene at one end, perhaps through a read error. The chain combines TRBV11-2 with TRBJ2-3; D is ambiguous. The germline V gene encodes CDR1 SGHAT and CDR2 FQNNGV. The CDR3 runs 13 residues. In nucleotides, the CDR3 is TGCGCCAGCAGCTTTGAGTCTGGAGATACGCACTATTTT. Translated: CASSFESGDTHYF.

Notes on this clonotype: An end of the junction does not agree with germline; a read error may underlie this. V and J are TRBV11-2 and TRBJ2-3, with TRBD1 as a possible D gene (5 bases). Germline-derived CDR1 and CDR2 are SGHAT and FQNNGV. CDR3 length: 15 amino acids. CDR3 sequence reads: CASSTRTRLTDTQYF. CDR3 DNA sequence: TGTGCTAGCAGCACGCGGACAAGACTCACAGATACGCAGTATTTT.

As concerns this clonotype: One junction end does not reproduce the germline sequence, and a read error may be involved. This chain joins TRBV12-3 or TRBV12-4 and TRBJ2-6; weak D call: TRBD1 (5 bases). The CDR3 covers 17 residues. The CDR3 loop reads CARSPGTSVSGANVLTF. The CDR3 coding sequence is TGTGCCAGGAGTCCTGGAACTTCTGTCTCTGGGGCCAACGTCCTGACCTTC.

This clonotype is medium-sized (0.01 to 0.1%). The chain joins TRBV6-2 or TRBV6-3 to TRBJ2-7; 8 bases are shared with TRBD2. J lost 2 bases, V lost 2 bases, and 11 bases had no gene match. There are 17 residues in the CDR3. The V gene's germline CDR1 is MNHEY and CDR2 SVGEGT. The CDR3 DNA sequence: TGTGCCAGCAGTTACGGTTATGCGAGCGGGAGACCCTACGAGCAGTACTTC. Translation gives CASSYGYASGRPYEQYF.

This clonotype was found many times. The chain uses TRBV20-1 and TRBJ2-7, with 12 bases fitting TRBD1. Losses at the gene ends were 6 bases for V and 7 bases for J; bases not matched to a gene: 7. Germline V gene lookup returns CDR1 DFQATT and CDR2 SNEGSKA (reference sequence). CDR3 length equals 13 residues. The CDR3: CSAMGQGAGEQYF. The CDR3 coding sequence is TGCAGTGCCATGGGACAGGGGGCAGGGGAGCAGTACTTC.

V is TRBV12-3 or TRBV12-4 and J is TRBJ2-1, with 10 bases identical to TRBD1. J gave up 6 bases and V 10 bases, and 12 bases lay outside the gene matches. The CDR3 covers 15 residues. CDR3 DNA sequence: TGTGCCAAAAGCCCGGGACAGGGGAGGCGCAATGAGCAGTTCTTC. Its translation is CAKSPGQGRRNEQFF.

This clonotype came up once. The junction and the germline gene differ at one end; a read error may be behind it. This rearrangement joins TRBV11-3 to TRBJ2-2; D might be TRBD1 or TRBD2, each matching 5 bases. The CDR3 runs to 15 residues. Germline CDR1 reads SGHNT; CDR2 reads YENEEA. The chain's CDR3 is CASSEGLWGTGEPFF. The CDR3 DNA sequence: TGTGCCAGCAGCGAAGGACTTTGGGGCACCGGGGAGCCGTTTTTT.

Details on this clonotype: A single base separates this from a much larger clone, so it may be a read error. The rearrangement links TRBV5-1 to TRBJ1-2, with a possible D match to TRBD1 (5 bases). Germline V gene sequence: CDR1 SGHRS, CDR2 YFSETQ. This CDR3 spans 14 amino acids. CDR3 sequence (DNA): TGCGCCGGCAGCTCGACAGTGGCCAAATATGGCTACACCTTC. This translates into CAGSSTVAKYGYTF.

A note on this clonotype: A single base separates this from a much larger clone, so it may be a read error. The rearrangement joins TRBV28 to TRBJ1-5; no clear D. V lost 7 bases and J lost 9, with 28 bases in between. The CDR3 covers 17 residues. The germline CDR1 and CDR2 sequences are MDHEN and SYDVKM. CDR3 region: CASNSYTAGGSGRPQHF. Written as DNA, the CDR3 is TGTGCCAGCAATTCATATACAGCGGGCGGGTCGGGTAGGCCCCAGCATTTT.

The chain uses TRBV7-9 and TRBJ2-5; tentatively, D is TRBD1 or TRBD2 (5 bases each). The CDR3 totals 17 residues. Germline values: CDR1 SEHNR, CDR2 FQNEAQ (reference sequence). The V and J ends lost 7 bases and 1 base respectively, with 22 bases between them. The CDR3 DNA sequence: TGTGCCAGCACCCTAGGGACGGCGCTCTCCCTCCAAGAGACCCAGTACTTC. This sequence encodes CASTLGTALSLQETQYF.

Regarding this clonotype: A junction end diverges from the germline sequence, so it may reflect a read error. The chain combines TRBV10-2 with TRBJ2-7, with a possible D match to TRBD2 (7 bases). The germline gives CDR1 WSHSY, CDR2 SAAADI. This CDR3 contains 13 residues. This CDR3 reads CANKARGRDERYF. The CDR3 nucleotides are TGCGCCAACAAGGCGAGGGGGAGGGACGAGCGGTACTTC.